This T cell receptor (beta chain) was observed in a study of blood T cells in healthy people across ages. Points from the study as a whole: The unknown donor CMV status may have confounded expanded clonotype changes.

PCR was performed a second time for roughly 7 to 11 cycles using a sample-barcoded 5' primer and a J-beta primer mix. TCRdb re-called the 5' RACE reads with MiXCR, one entry per CDR3 protein. The sample lists some 890,000 distinct CDR3 sequences, roughly 28% occurring once. Worth noting for this clonotype: The antigen is undetermined.

The sample was also linked to a second study, of T cells of mothers and their children. That paper adds: Each mother yielded more than 8 million TCR beta CDR3 reads. Each child yielded some 3 million reads.

The source material was blood. This receptor was obtained from a middle-aged woman in good health.

The CDR3 DNA follows: TGCAGTGCTAGATCTAATCAGGGGCCGTGGGGCAATCAGCCCCAGCATTTT. The encoded protein is CSARSNQGPWGNQPQHF. The V call is TRBV20-1, the J call TRBJ1-5; weak D call: TRBD1 (6 bases). This CDR3 is 17 amino acids long. V was cut by 2 bases and J by 2 bases, with 19 bases left in between. Germline lookup yields CDR1 DFQATT and CDR2 SNEGSKA (reference sequence).